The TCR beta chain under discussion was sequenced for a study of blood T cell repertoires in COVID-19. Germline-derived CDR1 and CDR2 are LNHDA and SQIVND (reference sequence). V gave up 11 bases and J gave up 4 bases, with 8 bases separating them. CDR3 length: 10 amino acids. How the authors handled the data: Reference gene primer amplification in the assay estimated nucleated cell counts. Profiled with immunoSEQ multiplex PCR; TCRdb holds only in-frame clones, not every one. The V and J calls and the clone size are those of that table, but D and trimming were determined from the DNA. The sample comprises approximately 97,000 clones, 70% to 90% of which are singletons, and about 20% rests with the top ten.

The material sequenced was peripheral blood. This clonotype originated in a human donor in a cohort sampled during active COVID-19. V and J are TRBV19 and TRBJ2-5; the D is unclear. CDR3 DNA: TGTGCCCCCCCGGGAGAGACCCAGTACTTC. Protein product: CAPPGETQYF.